This T cell receptor (beta chain) was found in a study of shared clonotypes between healthy human individuals. Germline V gene lookup returns CDR1 MDHEN and CDR2 SYDVKM. V was cut by 6 bases and J by 4 bases, with 18 bases left in between. The CDR3 covers 15 residues. Template for every sorted-subset replicate PCR totaled approximately 0.2 ug DNA, roughly 30,000 T cell genomes. Profiling relied on immunoSEQ multiplex PCR, and the TCRdb table lists in-frame clones only, not all of them. The sample carries 2,500,000 or so clones, about nine tenths recorded once. About this clone: Its antigen is undetermined.

Study observations and caveats: Relative to their counterparts shared across all four donors, non-shared clonotypes exhibited diminished generation probabilities.

The receptor comes from a man in his late teens or twenties in good health. Some clones in this sample may be carry-over from other donors' samples. The chain recombines TRBV28 with TRBJ2-5, with D perhaps TRBD1 (6 bases). The specimen was naive CD4+ T cells from PBMCs. Subset denoted: CD45RA+ positively selected. The CDR3 nucleotides are TGTGCCAGCAGCAAGCCGGGACAAGGAGGAGAGACCCAGTACTTC. It specifies CASSKPGQGGETQYF.